Reported below is one T cell receptor (beta chain). This entry is derived from a study of blood T cell repertoires in COVID-19. About the research overall: Samples taken during acute and convalescent COVID-19 were collected in the United States, Italy and Spain.

TCRdb keeps only in-frame clones here, not all; method: immunoSEQ multiplex PCR. The sample consists of roughly 310,000 clones, approximately 87% of them appearing once. Germline V gene sequence: CDR1 SEHNR, CDR2 FQNEAQ (reference sequence). Unmatched junction bases numbered 16, after V lost 5 bases and J lost 7 bases. This CDR3 comprises 17 residues. Sequenced input: peripheral blood. The clonotype originates from a woman between 45 and 65 years old with active or convalescent COVID-19. The V call is TRBV7-9, the J call TRBJ2-2; 7 nucleotides match TRBD2. The CDR3 is CASSPGEGDTSFGELFF. The CDR3 DNA is TGTGCCAGCAGCCCGGGGGAGGGCGATACCTCTTTCGGGGAGCTGTTTTTT.